These 2 T cell receptor beta chains share one sample of origin, sequenced in a study of blood T cell repertoires in COVID-19. The data were produced by immunoSEQ multiplex PCR, yet TCRdb's version contains in-frame clones alone and is incomplete. The repertoire consists of 110,000 or so clones, with about three quarters occurring once and the leading ten covering more than 1.5%. The sequenced sample was peripheral blood. The source is a woman in her thirties or forties with acute or convalescent COVID-19.

This clone appeared many times. As DNA, the CDR3 is TGTGCCAGCAGTCCTGACAGGGGTAGGAACACCATATATTTT. Its protein product is CASSPDRGRNTIYF. The chain combines TRBV2 with TRBJ1-3, with TRBD1 matching 8 bases. The ends lost 5 bases at V and 7 bases at J; junction bases unmatched: 7. The CDR3 has 14 amino acids. Germline CDR1 and CDR2: SNHLY and FYNNEI.

The chain links TRBV6-5 to TRBJ1-6; the D gene is possibly TRBD1 (5 bases). V was trimmed by 10 bases and J by 5 bases, leaving 12 bases between them. CDR3 length equals 13 residues. In germline, CDR1 is MNHEY, CDR2 SVGAGI. CDR3 residues: CATQDSHNSPLHF. The CDR3, as DNA: TGTGCCACCCAAGACAGCCATAATTCACCCCTCCACTTT.